Below are 12 T cell receptor beta chains sequenced from a single sample in a study of T-cell memory formation after mild COVID-19. TCRdb re-called the 5' RACE reads with MiXCR, one entry per CDR3 protein. The sample yields about 360,000 distinct CDR3 sequences, 10% to 15% seen once. The specimen was PBMCs or a T cell subset sorted from them (not recorded which). The receptors were sampled from a man in his late teens or twenties who had mild COVID-19 (a few samples of this study predate the infection). Cell type and time point are not known.

In its sample, this clonotype was seen a few times. V is TRBV6-5 and J is TRBJ1-1, with 9 nucleotides matching TRBD1. The CDR3 is 15 residues long. The V gene's germline CDR1 is MNHEY and CDR2 SVGAGI. V shed 4 bases, J shed 11 bases, and the junction held 14 bases outside the gene matches. CDR3 sequence reads: CASSWSPGQGVWAFF. The DNA for the CDR3 is TGTGCCAGCAGTTGGTCTCCGGGACAGGGAGTTTGGGCTTTCTTT.

The chain is built from TRBV27 and TRBJ2-1, with D unclear. From germline, CDR1 is MNHEY and CDR2 SMNVEV (reference sequence). V was clipped by 3 bases and J by 7 bases, with 10 bases between them. The CDR3 has 13 amino acids. The CDR3 reads CASSFPLTNEQFF. The CDR3, as DNA: TGTGCCAGCAGTTTCCCCCTAACAAATGAGCAGTTCTTC.

This sequence joins TRBV7-2 and TRBJ2-3; the D is unclear. Between the trimmed V and J ends, which lost 8 bases and 1 base, there was a span of 10 bases. Looked up from germline, CDR1 is SGHTA and CDR2 is FQGNSA. This CDR3 has 13 amino acids. CDR3 loop: CASQQSRTDTQYF. Written as DNA, the CDR3 is TGTGCCAGCCAGCAATCCCGCACAGATACGCAGTATTTT.

V is TRBV21-1 and J is TRBJ2-2; the table's D call, TRBD1, has no DNA check behind it. TRBV21-1 is a known pseudogene. This CDR3 comprises 19 residues. The CDR3 coding sequence is TGTGCCAGCAGCCTCCGACAGCCGATAAATGGCTCGAACACCGGGGAGCTGTTTTTT. Its protein is CASSLRQPINGSNTGELFF.

The chain carries TRBV6-2 or TRBV6-3 and TRBJ2-3; 10 bases are shared with TRBD2. The V gene's germline CDR1 is MNHEY and CDR2 SVGEGT. After removal of 5 bases from V and 2 bases from J, the junction contained 4 bases not matched to a gene. The CDR3 covers 15 residues. In DNA form, the CDR3 reads TGTGCCAGCAGTACCGGGACTAGCGACACAGATACGCAGTATTTT. Encoded protein: CASSTGTSDTDTQYF.

The CDR3 sequence is CASSTRTGSYEQYF. The CDR3, as DNA: TGTGCCAGCAGTACCAGAACAGGCTCCTACGAGCAGTACTTC. The V gene is TRBV27, the J gene TRBJ2-7, with D possibly TRBD1 on 5 matching bases. Germline CDR1 is MNHEY and CDR2 is SMNVEV (reference sequence). V was clipped by 5 bases and J by 0 bases, with 11 bases between them. This CDR3 spans 14 amino acids.

The chain uses TRBV7-9 and TRBJ2-5, with 9 bases lining up with TRBD1. The CDR3 extends over 17 amino acids. Germline V lookup: CDR1 SEHNR, CDR2 FQNEAQ (reference sequence). V gave up 5 bases and J gave up 4 bases; unmatched junction bases: 14. The CDR3 region is CASSRSWGGQGLETQYF. The CDR3 DNA sequence: TGTGCCAGCAGCAGAAGTTGGGGAGGACAGGGGTTAGAGACCCAGTACTTC. Full variable domain (rest looked up from reference TRBV7-9 and TRBJ2-5): DTGVSQNPRHKITKRGQNVTFRCDPISEHNRLYWYRQTLGQGPEFLTYFQNEAQLEKSRLLSDRFSAERPKGSFSTLEIQRTEQGDSAMYLCASSRSWGGQGLETQYFGPGTRLLVL.

This clonotype was seen more than once but under ten times. This chain connects TRBV7-2 to TRBJ2-1; unclear D gene. The germline gives CDR1 SGHTA, CDR2 FQGNSA. The CDR3 is made up of 11 amino acids. V dropped 3 bases and J dropped 9 bases, with 6 bases sitting between them. CDR3 nucleotides: TGTGCCAGCAGCTTCCAGTTTGAGCAGTTCTTC. Translated: CASSFQFEQFF.

This clonotype turned up a few times. The genes are TRBV5-1 and TRBJ1-6; unclear D gene. The CDR3 is 13 residues long. Trimming left V 7 bases short and J 5 bases short, with 10 bases between. Germline V gene sequence: CDR1 SGHRS, CDR2 YFSETQ. CDR3 bases: TGCGCCAGCTCTGGCGTAAATAATTCACCCCTCCACTTT. This gives the protein CASSGVNNSPLHF.

Ten or more counts support this clonotype. The chain combines TRBV12-3 or TRBV12-4 with TRBJ2-1, with 8 positions matching TRBD1. V gave up 8 bases and J gave up 2 bases; unmatched junction bases: 8. This CDR3 is 15 amino acids long. The CDR3, as DNA: TGTGCCAGCCTTCCGGGGACAGGCCCCTACAATGAGCAGTTCTTC. This codes for CASLPGTGPYNEQFF.

This clonotype has just a few counts. The genes are TRBV4-1 and TRBJ2-1; D not certain. Germline V CDR1 and CDR2: MGHRA, YSYEKL. Trimming pared 0 bases from V and 6 bases from J, leaving 9 bases between. This CDR3 region has 14 residues. DNA of the CDR3: TGCGCCAGCAGCCAAGATTGGGGTGGCAATGAGCAGTTCTTC. It codes for CASSQDWGGNEQFF.

This chain joins TRBV4-2 and TRBJ2-3; D is possibly TRBD1 or TRBD2 (6 bases each). Germline lookup yields CDR1 LGHNA and CDR2 YNFKEQ. The ends were cut back, 1 base at V and 2 bases at J, with 19 bases in the middle. The CDR3 contains 18 residues. The CDR3: CASSQGEPSGGVTDTQYF. CDR3 DNA: TGTGCCAGCAGCCAAGGGGAACCCTCCGGGGGCGTCACAGATACGCAGTATTTT.